This TCR beta chain appears in the sequencing data of a study of cytomegalovirus exposure and HLA in healthy donors. Germline V gene sequence: CDR1 SGHNT, CDR2 YYREEE (reference sequence). With V trimmed by 7 bases and J by 9 bases, 15 bases remained unmatched. This CDR3 is built from 15 residues. Amplification used 60 Vbeta primers and 13 Jbeta primers. Produced via immunoSEQ multiplex PCR; TCRdb's table is partial and in-frame only. The profile shows approximately 280,000 clones, just over 85% of them singletons. This clone was seen only once. This clonotype originated in a man aged 40-55 years in good health and CMV-seropositive. This chain links TRBV5-4 with TRBJ2-1, with 8 nucleotides matching TRBD2. Input material: PBMCs. The CDR3 loop reads CASSPGSGRGGEQFF. The CDR3 nucleotides read TGTGCCAGCTCACCGGGGAGCGGGAGAGGCGGTGAGCAGTTCTTC.